This entry is about one TCR beta chain. This specimen comes from a study of blood T cell repertoires in COVID-19. Study-wide background: The study drew acute and convalescent COVID-19 samples from the United States, Italy and Spain.

Assay: immunoSEQ multiplex PCR; the TCRdb copy retains only in-frame clones and omits some. The sample shows about 55,000 clones, 75% to 85% of them seen only once. This sequence originates from a human donor in a cohort sampled during active COVID-19. Sequenced input: peripheral blood.

The CDR3 protein is CASSSLGQGRGNTGELFF. The CDR3 nucleotides are TGTGCCAGCAGCTCCCTAGGACAGGGTAGGGGGAACACCGGGGAGCTGTTTTTT. This chain joins TRBV7-9 and TRBJ2-2; 8 positions match TRBD1. The CDR3 spans 18 residues. Germline assignment: CDR1 SEHNR and CDR2 FQNEAQ (reference sequence). Trimming took 4 bases from V and 1 from J; bases not matched to a gene: 11.